This T cell receptor beta chain was retrieved from a study of T-cell reconstitution after alpha-beta-depleted transplantation in children. The study's findings and limits: The study traced high day-60 TCRbeta diversity in some patients to surviving recipient T cells and thymic progenitors. In patients about two months after transplant, alpha-beta T cells reportedly arose from several hundred expanded graft clones. T-cell counts and diversity were attributed mostly to newly produced T cells one year after transplant.

In its sample, this clonotype was seen a few times. Its antigen is not known. Trimming pared 3 bases from V and 1 base from J, leaving 10 bases between. The length of the CDR3 is 15 residues. Germline V gene sequence: CDR1 SNHLY, CDR2 FYNNEI. This sample's TCRbeta library carried unique molecular identifier barcodes. One entry per CDR3 protein, called by TCRdb with MiXCR from the PCR reads. The sample includes about 120,000 distinct CDR3 sequences, approximately 10% of them seen just once. This sample comprised PBMCs, obtained before TCRalphabeta/CD19-depleted stem cell transplant. The chain employs TRBV2 and TRBJ2-4; D gene uncertain. The source is a boy aged 2 to 10 with acute lymphoblastic leukemia, due to receive a stem cell transplant. CDR3 sequence: CASSELPGAKNIQYF. The DNA of the CDR3 is TGTGCCAGCAGTGAGCTCCCCGGGGCCAAAAACATTCAGTACTTC.